This TCR beta chain was captured by sequencing in a study of PD-1 blockade in classical Hodgkin lymphoma. Time point specified: cycle 4 day 1 (C4D1), after more than five weeks of nivolumab. Patients all relapsed after autologous stem cell transplantation, and there was variation in brentuximab vedotin exposure. Magnetic negative selection isolated CD8+ T cells from thawed PBMCs. Germline-derived CDR1 and CDR2 are LNHDA and SQIVND (reference sequence). The CDR3 length is 15 residues. Trimming left V 4 bases short and J 2 bases short, with 13 bases between. About this clone: What it binds is not known.

The repertoire was sequenced with immunoSEQ multiplex PCR; TCRdb's copy has only in-frame clones and lacks some. The sample records over 9,000 clones, about 85% being singletons. Whole-study results and caveats: Patients who initiated nivolumab within 1 year of ASCT were excluded. CD4+ TCR diversity, unlike CD8+, rose significantly by C4D1.

The clonotype was recovered from a human donor with classical Hodgkin lymphoma. The donor label of this sample is uncertain. The sample in question was CD8+ T cells from blood, obtained before the fourth cycle of nivolumab. The chain couples TRBV19 to TRBJ2-3; tentatively, D is TRBD2 (6 bases). CDR3 in amino acids: CASSTRLDHTDTQYF. Here the CDR3 DNA reads TGTGCCAGTAGTACACGACTAGACCACACAGATACGCAGTATTTT.